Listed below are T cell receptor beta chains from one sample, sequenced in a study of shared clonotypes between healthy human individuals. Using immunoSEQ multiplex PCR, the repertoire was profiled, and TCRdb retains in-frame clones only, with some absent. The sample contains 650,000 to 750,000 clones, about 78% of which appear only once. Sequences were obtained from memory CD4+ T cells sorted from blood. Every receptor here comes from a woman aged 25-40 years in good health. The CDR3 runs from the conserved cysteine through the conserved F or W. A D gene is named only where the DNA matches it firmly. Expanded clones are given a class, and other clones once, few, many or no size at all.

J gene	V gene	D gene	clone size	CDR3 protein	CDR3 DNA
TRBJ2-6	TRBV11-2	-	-	CASSLLGANVLTF	TGTGCCAGCAGCCTTCTTGGGGCCAACGTCCTGACTTTC
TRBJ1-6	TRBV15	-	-	CATSREGHQGSSSPLHF	TGTGCCACCAGCAGAGAGGGGCACCAGGGTAGCAGTTCACCCCTCCACTTT
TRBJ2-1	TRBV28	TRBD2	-	CASSLAGVGNEQFF	TGTGCCAGCAGTTTAGCGGGAGTAGGTAATGAGCAGTTCTTC
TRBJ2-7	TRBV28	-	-	CASTLPSGVGRGEQYF	TGTGCCAGCACCCTACCATCAGGGGTTGGTCGGGGCGAGCAGTACTTC
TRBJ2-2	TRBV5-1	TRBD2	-	CASSANLAGGPAGELFF	TGCGCCAGCAGCGCTAACCTAGCGGGAGGGCCTGCCGGGGAGCTGTTTTTT
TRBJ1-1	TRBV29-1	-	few	CSVEDPETGVGNEAFF	TGCAGCGTTGAAGATCCTGAGACAGGAGTTGGGAATGAAGCTTTCTTT
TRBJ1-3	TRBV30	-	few	CAWSLALQPRGGTIYF	TGTGCCTGGTCCCTCGCGTTACAGCCGAGGGGTGGGACCATATATTTT
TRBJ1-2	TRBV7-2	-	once	CASSFRQANYGYTF	TGTGCCAGCAGCTTTCGGCAGGCTAACTATGGCTACACCTTC
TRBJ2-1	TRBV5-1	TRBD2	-	CASSSLPASGSSYNEQFF	TGCGCCAGCAGCTCCCTACCCGCTAGCGGAAGCTCCTACAATGAGCAGTTCTTC
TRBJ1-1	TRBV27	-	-	CASSKEINTEAFF	TGTGCCAGCAGCAAGGAGATTAACACTGAAGCTTTCTTT
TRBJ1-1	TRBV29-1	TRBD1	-	CSVYTGDTEAFF	TGCAGCGTCTATACAGGGGACACTGAAGCTTTCTTT
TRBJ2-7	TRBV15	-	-	CATSRDLPADYEQYF	TGTGCCACCAGCAGAGATCTTCCAGCTGACTACGAGCAGTACTTC
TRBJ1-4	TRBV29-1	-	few	CSAEGEKLFF	TGCAGCGCAGAGGGTGAAAAACTGTTTTTT
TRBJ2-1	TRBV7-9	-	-	CASSLAGLLYYNEQFF	TGTGCCAGCAGCTTAGCGGGCCTTCTCTACTACAATGAGCAGTTCTTC
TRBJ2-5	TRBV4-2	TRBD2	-	CASSQVSPLKRGGLTQYF	TGTGCCAGCAGCCAAGTTTCTCCCCTAAAGCGGGGGGGCTTGACCCAGTACTTC
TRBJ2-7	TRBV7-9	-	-	CASSLGGLEAQYF	TGTGCCAGCAGCTTGGGCGGGTTAGAGGCTCAGTACTTC
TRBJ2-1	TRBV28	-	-	CASSPPGVGRQLF	TGTGCCAGCAGTCCTCCCGGAGTTGGCCGTCAGCTCTTC
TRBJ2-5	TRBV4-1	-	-	CASSQGGKETQYF	TGCGCCAGCAGCCAGGGGGGCAAAGAGACCCAGTACTTC
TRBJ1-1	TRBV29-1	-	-	CSVHGTPNTEAFF	TGCAGCGTCCACGGGACACCGAACACTGAAGCTTTCTTT
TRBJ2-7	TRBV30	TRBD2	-	CAWSVTSGKSYEQYF	TGTGCCTGGAGCGTTACTAGCGGGAAGTCCTACGAGCAGTACTTC
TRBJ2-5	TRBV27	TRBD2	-	CASSSRGLAGMETQYF	TGTGCCAGCAGTTCCCGAGGACTAGCGGGAATGGAGACCCAGTACTTC
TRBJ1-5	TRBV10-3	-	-	CAIRDHREVNQPQHF	TGTGCCATCAGGGACCACAGGGAAGTTAATCAGCCCCAGCATTTT
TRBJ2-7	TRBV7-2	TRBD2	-	CASSPTWTSGTYEQYF	TGTGCCAGCAGCCCAACCTGGACTAGCGGTACCTACGAGCAGTACTTC
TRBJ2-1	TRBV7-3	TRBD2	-	CASSLNPGAGENNEQFF	TGTGCCAGCAGCTTAAACCCCGGGGCGGGGGAAAACAATGAGCAGTTCTTC
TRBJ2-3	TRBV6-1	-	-	CASRMTGWEGTQYF	TGTGCCAGCAGAATGACAGGGTGGGAGGGTACGCAGTATTTT
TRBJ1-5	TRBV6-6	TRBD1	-	CASSTTGGAGQPQHF	TGTGCCAGCAGCACGACAGGGGGCGCGGGTCAGCCCCAGCATTTT
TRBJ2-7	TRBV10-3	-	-	CAISTGGSSYEQYF	TGTGCCATCAGCACGGGGGGCAGCTCCTACGAGCAGTACTTC
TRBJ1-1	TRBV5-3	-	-	CARIPGNTRTEAFF	TGTGCCAGAATCCCGGGAAACACTAGGACTGAAGCTTTCTTT